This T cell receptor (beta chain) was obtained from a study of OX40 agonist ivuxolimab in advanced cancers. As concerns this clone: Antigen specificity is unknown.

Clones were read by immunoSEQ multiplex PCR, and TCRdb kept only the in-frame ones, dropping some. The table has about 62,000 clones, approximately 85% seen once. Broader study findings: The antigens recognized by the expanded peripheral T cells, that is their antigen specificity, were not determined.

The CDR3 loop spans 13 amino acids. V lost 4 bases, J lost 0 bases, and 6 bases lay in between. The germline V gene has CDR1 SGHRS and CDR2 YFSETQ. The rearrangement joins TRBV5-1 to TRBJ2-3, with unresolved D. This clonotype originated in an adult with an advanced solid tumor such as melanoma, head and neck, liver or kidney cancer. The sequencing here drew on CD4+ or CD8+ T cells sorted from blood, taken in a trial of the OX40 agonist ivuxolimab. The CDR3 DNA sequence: TGCGCCAGCAGCCCCCTAAGCACAGATACGCAGTATTTT. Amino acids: CASSPLSTDTQYF.